This TCR beta chain was obtained from a study of blood T cell repertoires in COVID-19. Study-wide background: Spain, Italy and the United States supplied samples that represented acute and convalescent COVID-19. From T cells, B-cell-depleted T cells, or PBMCs came the material, which was cDNA or gDNA.

Source study methods: Estimates of nucleated cell counts were drawn from the amplification of reference gene primers. Libraries were prepared by immunoSEQ multiplex PCR; TCRdb keeps only in-frame clonotypes and omits some of them. D and trimming come from the DNA, and the V and J calls and clone size come from that table. This sample has around 260,000 clones, with about 87% found just once. The CDR3 spans 16 residues. Germline values: CDR1 SGHNT, CDR2 YYREEE (reference sequence). Germline trimming cut 3 bases from V and 10 bases from J; bases unmatched to any gene: 14. This clonotype was obtained from a man aged 60-69 years who had recovered from COVID-19. The sample was peripheral blood. The J gene is TRBJ2-1, the V gene TRBV5-4, with TRBD2 matching 9 bases. As DNA, the CDR3 is TGTGCCAGCAGCTGGCCTTGGCGGGGGGGCCTTCACGAGCAGTTCTTC. It translates to CASSWPWRGGLHEQFF.